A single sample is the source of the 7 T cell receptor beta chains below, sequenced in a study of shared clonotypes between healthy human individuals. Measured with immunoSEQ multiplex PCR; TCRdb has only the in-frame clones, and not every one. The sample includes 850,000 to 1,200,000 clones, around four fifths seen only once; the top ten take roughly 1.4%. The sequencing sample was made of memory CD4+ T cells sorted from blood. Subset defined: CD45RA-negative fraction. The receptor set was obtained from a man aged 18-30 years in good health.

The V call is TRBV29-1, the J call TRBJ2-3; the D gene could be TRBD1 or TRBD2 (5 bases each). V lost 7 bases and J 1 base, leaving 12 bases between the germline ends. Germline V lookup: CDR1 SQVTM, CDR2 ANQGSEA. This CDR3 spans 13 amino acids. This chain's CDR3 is CSARRGGTDTQYF. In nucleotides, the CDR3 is TGCAGCGCCAGAAGGGGAGGCACAGATACGCAGTATTTT.

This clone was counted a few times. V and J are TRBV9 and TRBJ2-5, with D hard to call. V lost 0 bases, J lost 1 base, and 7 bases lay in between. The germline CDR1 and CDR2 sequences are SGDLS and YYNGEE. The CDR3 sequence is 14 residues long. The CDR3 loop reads CASSVELGQETQYF. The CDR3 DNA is TGTGCCAGCAGCGTAGAACTGGGCCAAGAGACCCAGTACTTC.

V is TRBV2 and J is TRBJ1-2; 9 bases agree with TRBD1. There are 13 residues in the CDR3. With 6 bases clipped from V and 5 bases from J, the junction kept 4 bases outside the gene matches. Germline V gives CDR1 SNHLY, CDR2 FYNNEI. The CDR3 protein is CASRQGAQYGYTF. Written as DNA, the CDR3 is TGTGCCAGCAGACAGGGGGCGCAGTATGGCTACACCTTC.

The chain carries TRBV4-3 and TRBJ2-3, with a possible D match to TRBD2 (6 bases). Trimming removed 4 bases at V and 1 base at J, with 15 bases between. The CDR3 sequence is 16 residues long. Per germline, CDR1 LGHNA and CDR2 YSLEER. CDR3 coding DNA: TGCGCCAGCAGCCTCGTTGGGGGGTTGGGCACAGATACGCAGTATTTT. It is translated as CASSLVGGLGTDTQYF.

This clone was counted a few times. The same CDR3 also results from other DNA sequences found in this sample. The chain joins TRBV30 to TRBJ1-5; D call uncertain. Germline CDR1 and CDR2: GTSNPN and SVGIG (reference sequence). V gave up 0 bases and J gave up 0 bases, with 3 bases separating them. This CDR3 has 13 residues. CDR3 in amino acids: CAWSVDSNQPQHF. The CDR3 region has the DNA TGTGCCTGGAGTGTTGATAGCAATCAGCCCCAGCATTTT.

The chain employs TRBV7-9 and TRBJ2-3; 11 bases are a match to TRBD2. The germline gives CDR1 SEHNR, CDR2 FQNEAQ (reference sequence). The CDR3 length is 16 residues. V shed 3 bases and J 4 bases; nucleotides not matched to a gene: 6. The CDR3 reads CASSFYSGGVADTQYF. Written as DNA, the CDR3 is TGTGCCAGCAGCTTCTATAGCGGGGGGGTCGCAGATACGCAGTATTTT.

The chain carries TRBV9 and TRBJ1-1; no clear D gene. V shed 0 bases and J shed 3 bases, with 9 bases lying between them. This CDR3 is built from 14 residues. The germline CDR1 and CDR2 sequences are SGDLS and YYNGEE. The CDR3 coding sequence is TGTGCCAGCAGCGTAGGAGGGTACGACACTGAAGCTTTCTTT. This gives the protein CASSVGGYDTEAFF.